The rows below give T cell receptor beta chains drawn from one sample of a study of cytomegalovirus exposure and HLA in healthy donors. Sequencing was performed with immunoSEQ multiplex PCR; in TCRdb, only in-frame clones are kept and a portion is missing. The sample lists about 110,000 clones; roughly 90% were seen once. The specimen sequenced was PBMCs. All receptors come from a woman between 18 and 29 years old in good health and CMV-seronegative. Both conserved end residues are part of each CDR3.

J,V,CDR3
TRBJ1-1,TRBV30,CAWGITNTEAFF
TRBJ2-5,TRBV25-1,CASSDRGDQETQYF
TRBJ1-2,TRBV2,CASRIDRLPYVYGYTF
TRBJ1-1,TRBV28,CASSLGTGGNTEAFF
TRBJ1-4,TRBV6-1,CASRDRGEEKLFF
TRBJ2-3,TRBV5-4,CASSPAGWADTQYF
TRBJ2-2,TRBV6-5,CASSYLASQNGELFF
TRBJ2-1,TRBV7-6,CASSLGLAEGSSYNEQFF
TRBJ2-7,TRBV4-2,CASSQDSAGASYEQYF
TRBJ1-4,TRBV7-9,CASSPVPLGEKLFF